This TCR beta chain originates from a study of cytomegalovirus exposure and HLA in healthy donors (dated by TCRdb to about 2017). Turning to the overall study: An earlier analysis of several hundred of the donors reported about 250 Gb of sequence data and some 120 million unique TCR beta sequences from roughly 200 million T cells. The aim of the study was to test whether cataloging public T cell receptors could identify signatures of past pathogen exposure. Using immunosequencing, the study profiled T cell repertoires from roughly 650 subjects and related those repertoires to cytomegalovirus serostatus. To predict cytomegalovirus infection status, the study combined high-throughput TCR immunosequencing, statistical association of individual TCRs with disease status, and machine learning. Both class I and class II loci were covered by HLA typing, at four-digit resolution. To decide whether each TCR beta V gene segment behaved as functional or pseudogenic, an earlier analysis of approximately 600 of the donors relied on high-throughput TCR beta sequencing. To study patterns of TCR occurrence, a later analysis re-analyzed previously published TCR beta repertoires from 700 or so donors and added high-resolution HLA genotyping. Along with the roughly 670-subject first cohort, a separate validation cohort of over a hundred different subjects was used. A handful of DR-DQ haplotypes were handled as single units for association and clustering because linkage in the cohort was strong. An early release covering roughly 600 HLA-typed donors comprised about 300 gigabases of sequencing data and approximately 85 million unique TCR sequences. Every repertoire in the discovery cohort had been generated on one and the same sequencing platform. Across under 500 genotyped donors of the cohort, an average of roughly 230,000 unique TCR beta nucleotide sequences per donor were sequenced, and roughly 20% of those sequences were non-productive. Of the roughly 390 genotyped donors, approximately 83% fell in the genetic ancestry cluster associated with self-reported Caucasian donors. A later genetic analysis took genome-wide SNP genotypes for about three fifths of the 666 donors and used that subset as a discovery cohort. Rather than using new phenotypic data, the later analysis identified candidate immune exposures from TCR beta sequences and from how often those sequences occurred across donors. Typing coverage differed by locus: A, B, C, DRB1 and DQB1 were typed in roughly 629-630 donors, DQA1 in roughly 500, DPA1 in nearly 610, and DPB1 in approximately 450. Alongside the repertoire data, information on donor age, sex, ethnicity and CMV serostatus was compiled. Study-level results and caveats: Three of the identified cytomegalovirus-associated TCR beta chains were confirmed in vitro to be specific for cytomegalovirus antigens. Across donors, most TCR sequences were observed very rarely, whereas some public TCRs were present in many individuals. Immune exposure information for the cohort was limited to CMV serostatus. Presence/absence analyses assumed roughly uniform sequencing depth across donors, an assumption that may not hold. A further reported finding was that TCR beta sequences accurately predicted the HLA-A and HLA-B alleles for most subjects in the first cohort. The authors suggested that the approach could potentially be generalized to other disease states and immunological phenotypes. An association between a missense DCLRE1C variant and V-gene and J-gene trimming of TCR beta chains was found in a later genetic analysis and replicated in an independent cohort. According to a later analysis, TCR association rates differed among HLA loci, with DRB1 alleles showing the most associated TCRs and HLA-C alleles showing the fewest. A later analysis reported that several top co-occurrence clusters appeared linked to parvovirus B19, influenza, CMV and Epstein-Barr virus. The 87-base-pair reads could not distinguish some IMGT-functional V segments, including TRBV6-2 and TRBV6-3, so those segments were excluded. A later analysis found that most CMV-associated TCR beta chains appeared HLA-restricted, with HLA associations seemingly driven largely by CMV exposure. Broadly in line with IMGT annotations, most TCR beta V segments showed up in productive rearrangements about 90% or about 30% of the time in an earlier analysis of several hundred of the donors. The study gave a list of 150 to 200 TCR beta chains associated with cytomegalovirus. Assigning TCR associations to individual alleles was difficult when HLA alleles, especially DR and DQ, strongly co-occurred. The cohort was sequenced for TCR beta chains only, and without alpha or paired-chain data the features that could be detected were limited. Because some donors lacked HLA typing at each locus, the association tests relied only on the typed subset. Compared with the roughly 710-donor mean, donors in an Asian-associated ancestry cluster had fewer N-insertions in productive TCRs, according to a later genetic analysis. Linkage disequilibrium might explain the correlated functional status among segregating V segments, but an unknown experimental factor could not be ruled out. A cluster of highly shared sequence variants was judged likely to be a technical artifact of the sequencing pipeline. A later analysis associated around 16,000 TCR beta sequences with specific HLA alleles at a false discovery rate of 0.05. In both the original and validation cohorts, the classifier was reported to diagnose cytomegalovirus status with high specificity and sensitivity. Compared with equally common non-associated chains, HLA-associated TCR beta chains in a later analysis were more clonally expanded and had lower generation probabilities. The earlier analysis of 450 to 700 of the donors excluded approximately 15 rarely observed V segments, including chromosome 9 orphons, because counts were too low.

Libraries came from the immunoSEQ multiplex PCR assay. The multiplex PCR relied on a mix of 60 forward primers for TCR Vbeta segments and 13 reverse primers for TCR Jbeta segments. Amplification of the CDR3 region of rearranged TCR beta genes was performed with a multiplex PCR assay on genomic DNA. On the Illumina HiSeq System, the amplified TCR beta libraries were sequenced as 87-base-pair reads. The study's own analysis went as follows. In a later analysis, roughly 80 million unique TCR beta chains were counted across the roughly 670 repertoires, and approximately 11 million of these chains were shared by at least two donors. Raw reads were error-corrected and collapsed into unique sequences with a nearest-neighbor algorithm that merged closely related sequences to remove PCR and sequencing errors. V, D and J gene segments were assigned by aligning CDR3 sequences to IMGT reference sequences. For a sequence to be retained, a match of at least six nucleotides was required to both a V gene segment and a J gene segment. Rearrangements were classified as productive when the CDR3 lacked stop codons and remained in frame with V and J, and all other rearrangements were classified as non-productive. CDR3 was defined according to IMGT convention as the region running from the second conserved V-encoded cysteine to the conserved J-encoded phenylalanine. The earlier analysis of about 620 of the donors excluded sequences that lacked an unambiguous match to a single V gene segment. In an earlier analysis of some 590 of the donors, a V segment was called functional when productive rearrangements were above 56.7%, and segregating when the standard deviation between donors exceeded 5%. A statistical classification framework was built for diagnosing cytomegalovirus status from the catalog of TCR beta chain sequences. In a later analysis, TCR nucleotide sequences were compared against IMGT/GENE-DB human TR gene sequences so that V and J genes could be assigned. Using the TCRdist pipeline, a later analysis assigned CDR3 sequences along with most-parsimonious VDJ recombination scenarios. A later analysis defined each TCR beta chain by its CDR3 amino acid sequence plus V-gene family, and excluded reads lacking a unique V-gene family. In a later analysis, around 600 highly shared, low-generation-probability nucleotide sequences were removed to address suspected cross-contamination and a sequencing artifact. A later analysis calculated a clonal expansion index for each public chain from normalized within-repertoire ranks of inferred template counts. A later analysis computed generation probabilities with a VDJ recombination model fitted to out-of-frame rearrangements, and checked the results against IGoR. A later analysis scored TCR-TCR, TCR-HLA and TCR-CMV co-occurrence with hypergeometric tests, applying a repertoire-size bias correction to TCR pairs. A later analysis estimated false discovery rates by permuting HLA or CMV assignments 20 times. In a later analysis, co-occurring TCRs were grouped using DBSCAN, and TCRdist sequence similarity was added for clustering within HLA-allele-positive subsets. Repertoires with fewer than 30,000 or more than 120,000 public chains were left out of co-occurrence clustering, as were a handful of repertoires with anomalous nucleotide sharing. Not all clones reach the TCRdb copy of this immuneACCESS table, which keeps in-frame sequences only. Checked studies attribute under half of the gap to unresolved V genes and leave the rest unexplained. That table supplies the V and J calls and clone size; D and trimming were determined from the DNA. A total of roughly 110,000 clones appear in this sample, 65% to 85% of them only once. In total, the top ten clones hold roughly 2% of the sample.

CDR1 and CDR2 were assigned from the germline V gene (reference sequence) as LNHDA and SQIVND. The CDR3 covers 16 residues, taking in both the cysteine and the phenylalanine. Kept here is only the CDR3 DNA, which spans 48 bases and is read in frame from base 1. V lost 6 bases and J lost 0 bases; the stretch between them is 12 bases long. The cohort was made up of hundreds of healthy bone marrow donors. All cohort members were sampled while nominally healthy, although unrecorded immune exposures were likely present. The donor tested CMV seronegative, placing the donor among the roughly 340 seronegative members of the cohort. Every donor gave a peripheral blood sample, and the peripheral blood mononuclear cells from that sample were used for TCR beta sequencing. Genomic DNA extraction from the blood cell samples was performed with the Qiagen DNeasy Blood Extraction Kit. As regards this clone: The clone's antigen remains unknown. No base quality information exists; no much larger clone differs at one position.

The receptor was derived from a young man in good health and CMV-seronegative. Sequenced sample: PBMCs. The chain couples TRBV19 to TRBJ2-6; the D gene is perhaps TRBD1, from 6 matching bases. Here the CDR3 is given as CASRYRVGSGANVLTF. The DNA is TGTGCCAGTAGGTACAGGGTTGGCTCTGGGGCCAACGTCCTGACTTTC.